Presented here are 3 T cell receptor beta chains from one specimen sequenced in a study of cytomegalovirus exposure and HLA in healthy donors. PCR involved 60 Vbeta and 13 Jbeta primers. Clones were read by immunoSEQ multiplex PCR, and TCRdb kept only the in-frame ones, dropping some. The sample lists about 190,000 clones; roughly 73% were seen once. Material: PBMCs. These receptors originate from a woman under 40 in good health and CMV-seropositive.

The J gene is TRBJ2-1, the V gene TRBV28, with D possibly TRBD2 on 5 matching bases. Germline CDR1 MDHEN, CDR2 SYDVKM. Between the trimmed V and J ends, which lost 6 bases and 11 bases, there was a span of 14 bases. This CDR3 region has 12 residues. In nucleotides, the CDR3 is TGTGCCAGCAGACCAGGACTGGGCAAGCAGTTCTTC. The encoded protein is CASRPGLGKQFF.

This clone was detected only a few times. The gene calls are TRBV5-6 and TRBJ2-7; 8 bases line up with TRBD2. This CDR3 is 14 amino acids long. The J segment lost 3 bases and the V segment lost 2 bases, leaving 4 bases of the junction unmatched. CDR1 SGHDT and CDR2 YYEEEE come from the germline V gene. CDR3 loop: CASSFIGRGYEQYF. CDR3 DNA: TGTGCCAGCAGCTTTATCGGGAGGGGCTACGAGCAGTACTTC.

The chain links TRBV7-2 to TRBJ1-1, with unresolved D. V shed 1 base and J shed 9 bases, with 9 bases lying between them. There are 12 residues in the CDR3. Germline CDR1 SGHTA, CDR2 FQGNSA. Here the CDR3 DNA reads TGTGCCAGCAGCTTAGTGGGCAGTCAAGCTTTCTTT. Translating gives CASSLVGSQAFF. Complete variable domain (other parts from reference TRBV7-2 and TRBJ1-1): GAGVSQSPSNKVTEKGKDVELRCDPISGHTALYWYRQSLGQGLEFLIYFQGNSAPDKSGLPSDRFSAERTGGSVSTLTIQRTQQEDSAVYLCASSLVGSQAFFGQGTRLTVV.